Below, 16 T cell receptor beta chains from the same sample are listed, as sequenced in a study of cytomegalovirus exposure and HLA in healthy donors. The PCR contained 60 Vbeta and 13 Jbeta primers. The protocol was immunoSEQ multiplex PCR, while the TCRdb copy is restricted to in-frame clones and leaves out a portion. The sample lists some 120,000 clones; 15% were seen once. Input material: PBMCs. The receptors were sampled from a woman aged 18-29 years in good health and CMV-seronegative.

This clone has just a few counts. The V call is TRBV7-2, the J call TRBJ1-5, with TRBD1 identical over 9 bases. CDR1 is SGHTA, CDR2 FQGNSA, per germline. The CDR3 length is 15 residues. J gave up 6 bases and V 5 bases, and 8 bases lay outside the gene matches. In DNA, the CDR3 is TGTGCCAGCAGCCCGGGGACAGGGTATGCTCAGCCCCAGCATTTT. Translation: CASSPGTGYAQPQHF.

This chain joins TRBV5-1 and TRBJ1-3; tentative D call: TRBD1 (5 bases). Germline V gene data show CDR1 as SGHRS and CDR2 as YFSETQ. V was clipped by 3 bases and J by 8 bases, with 15 bases between them. There are 14 residues in the CDR3. For the CDR3, the DNA is TGCGCCAGCAGCTCGGACATTCCGGGGGACACCATATATTTT. This codes for CASSSDIPGDTIYF.

This chain connects TRBV7-3 to TRBJ2-2; 15 bases are shared with TRBD2. The CDR3 extends over 18 amino acids. Germline assignment: CDR1 SGHTA and CDR2 FQGTGA. J lost 4 bases, V lost 5 bases, and 8 bases had no gene match. CDR3 region: CASSPAAGLAGGTGELFF. CDR3 bases: TGTGCCAGCAGCCCCGCTGCGGGACTAGCGGGGGGCACCGGGGAGCTGTTTTTT.

CDR3 sequence (DNA): TGTGCCAGCAGCTTCCCCGTGACAGGGAATGAAAAACTGTTTTTT. It encodes CASSFPVTGNEKLFF. The V and J genes are TRBV7-8 and TRBJ1-4; TRBD1 agrees at 7 bases. Germline V gene sequence: CDR1 SGHVS, CDR2 FQNEAQ. The CDR3 sequence is 15 residues long. Trimming cost V 3 bases and J 5 bases; bases outside gene matches: 6.

On this clone: At one of its ends the junction is not consistent with the germline gene, which may arise from a read error. The rearrangement links TRBV7-7 to TRBJ2-7; the D gene is possibly TRBD1 (5 bases). Germline V gene data show CDR1 as SSHAT and CDR2 as FNYEAQ (reference sequence). The CDR3 is 14 residues long. The CDR3 reads CASSPDSLSYEQYF. CDR3 bases: TGTGCTAGCAGCCCCGACAGTCTCTCCTACGAGCAGTACTTC. The full variable domain, completed using reference TRBV7-7 and TRBJ2-7, is GAGVSQSPRYKVTKRGQDVTLRCDPISSHATLYWYQQALGQGPEFLTYFNYEAQPDKSGLPSDRFSAERPEGSISTLTIQRTEQRDSAMYRCASSPDSLSYEQYFGPGTRLTVT.

This sequence joins TRBV27 and TRBJ2-3, with a possible D match to TRBD2 (6 bases). CDR3 size: 15 residues. Trimming took off 8 bases at V and 2 bases at J, with 17 bases between the two ends. Germline-derived CDR1 and CDR2 are MNHEY and SMNVEV (reference sequence). The CDR3 nucleotides are TGTGCCAGCCGACTTCGTTGGAGGGACACAGATACGCAGTATTTT. It specifies CASRLRWRDTDTQYF.

The chain links TRBV7-8 to TRBJ1-1; the match to TRBD1 covers 8 bases. The CDR3 extends over 14 amino acids. The germline V gene has CDR1 SGHVS and CDR2 FQNEAQ. With 5 bases clipped from V and 0 bases from J, the junction kept 2 bases outside the gene matches. CDR3 residues: CASSVDRVNTEAFF. The CDR3 DNA reads as TGTGCCAGCAGCGTGGACAGGGTGAACACTGAAGCTTTCTTT.

This clone was seen a handful of times. CDR3 protein: CASSLRLAYNEQFF. The CDR3 DNA sequence: TGTGCCAGCAGCTTGAGACTAGCCTACAATGAGCAGTTCTTC. This chain connects TRBV13 to TRBJ2-1, with TRBD2 as a possible D gene (6 bases). Trimming removed 3 bases from V and 2 bases from J, with 8 bases in between. CDR3 length: 14 amino acids. CDR1 is PRHDT and CDR2 is FYEKMQ in the germline V gene (reference sequence).

This chain uses TRBV5-1 with TRBJ1-1, with 9 bases that match TRBD1. Germline assignment: CDR1 SGHRS and CDR2 YFSETQ. The CDR3 loop spans 14 amino acids. V trimming: 0 bases; J trimming: 8 bases; junction bases outside the gene matches: 5. CDR3 in DNA: TGCGCCAGCAGCTTGGGCCCTACAGGGGGCGAAGCTTTCTTT. Protein product: CASSLGPTGGEAFF.

This clone has more than one count but fewer than ten. The J gene is TRBJ2-7, the V gene TRBV28, with 8 bases lining up with TRBD2. V shed 8 bases and J 5 bases; nucleotides not matched to a gene: 11. The CDR3 spans 14 residues. Germline-derived CDR1 and CDR2 are MDHEN and SYDVKM. The CDR3 bases are TGTGCCAGCGCAGTAGCGGGGACCACAGACGAGCAGTACTTC. This sequence encodes CASAVAGTTDEQYF. Using reference TRBV28 and TRBJ2-7 for the parts outside the CDR3, the full variable domain is DVKVTQSSRYLVKRTGEKVFLECVQDMDHENMFWYRQDPGLGLRLIYFSYDVKMKEKGDIPEGYSVSREKKERFSLILESASTNQTSMYLCASAVAGTTDEQYFGPGTRLTVT.

This clone has only a few counts. The gene calls are TRBV27 and TRBJ2-7; 7 positions agree with TRBD1. Germline CDR1 and CDR2: MNHEY and SMNVEV (reference sequence). Trimming removed 3 bases from V and 3 bases from J; junction bases left unmatched: 5. This CDR3 is built from 14 residues. CDR3 region: CASSFIDRDYEQYF. In DNA form, the CDR3 reads TGTGCCAGCAGTTTTATCGACAGGGACTACGAGCAGTACTTC.

The chain recombines TRBV9 with TRBJ2-3; D perhaps matches TRBD2 (7 bases). The V gene lost 5 bases and the J gene lost 0 bases, with 16 bases spanning the gap. This CDR3 comprises 16 residues. Germline V CDR1 and CDR2: SGDLS, YYNGEE. The CDR3 is CASSGAGAPSTDTQYF. CDR3 DNA: TGTGCCAGCAGTGGGGCGGGGGCTCCTAGCACAGATACGCAGTATTTT.

This clone came up a few times. This chain joins TRBV7-7 and TRBJ2-5; 7 bases agree with TRBD2. CDR3 length: 13 amino acids. Germline V gives CDR1 SSHAT, CDR2 FNYEAQ (reference sequence). V lost 3 bases and J lost 4; bases outside the gene matches: 2. The chain's CDR3 is CASSFRGGETQYF. CDR3 nucleotides: TGTGCCAGCAGCTTTCGCGGGGGAGAGACCCAGTACTTC.

The genes are TRBV9 and TRBJ2-7; 9 nucleotides align to TRBD1. V was pared by 4 bases and J by 10 bases, with 9 bases of the junction left unmatched. The germline V gene has CDR1 SGDLS and CDR2 YYNGEE. This CDR3 comprises 13 residues. The DNA for the CDR3 is TGTGCCAGCAGCTCCGGGACAGGGACTATCCAGTACTTC. This sequence encodes CASSSGTGTIQYF. The full variable domain, with the rest looked up from reference TRBV9 and TRBJ2-7, is DSGVTQTPKHLITATGQRVTLRCSPRSGDLSVYWYQQSLDQGLQFLIQYYNGEERAKGNILERFSAQQFPDLHSELNLSSLELGDSALYFCASSSGTGTIQYFGPGTRLTVT.

This chain links TRBV14 with TRBJ2-1; TRBD2 matches 12 bases. V lost 1 base to trimming and J lost 0 bases; unmatched junction nucleotides: 7. The germline V gene has CDR1 SGHDN and CDR2 FVKESK. The CDR3 runs 19 residues. CDR3 sequence: CASSQVSSGRVSSYNEQFF. CDR3 DNA: TGTGCCAGCAGCCAAGTCTCTAGCGGGAGGGTTAGCTCCTACAATGAGCAGTTCTTC.

This clone showed up just a few times. This chain links TRBV19 with TRBJ2-1; 9 nucleotides match TRBD2. The CDR3 has 15 residues. Germline CDR1 LNHDA, CDR2 SQIVND (reference sequence). Trimming took 5 bases from V and 8 from J; bases not matched to a gene: 10. The CDR3 spells CASSVIAGVPDEQFF. In DNA form, the CDR3 reads TGTGCCAGTAGTGTTATAGCGGGGGTCCCCGATGAGCAGTTCTTC.